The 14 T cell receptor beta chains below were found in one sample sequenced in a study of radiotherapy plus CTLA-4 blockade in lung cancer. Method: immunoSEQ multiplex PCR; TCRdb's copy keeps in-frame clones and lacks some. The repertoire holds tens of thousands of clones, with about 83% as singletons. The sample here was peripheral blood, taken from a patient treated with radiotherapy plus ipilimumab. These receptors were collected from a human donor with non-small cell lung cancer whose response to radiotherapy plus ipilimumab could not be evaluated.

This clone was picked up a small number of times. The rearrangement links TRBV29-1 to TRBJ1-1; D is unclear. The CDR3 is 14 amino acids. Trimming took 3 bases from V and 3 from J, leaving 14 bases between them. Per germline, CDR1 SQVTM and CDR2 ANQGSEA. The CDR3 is CSVEALTRDTEAFF. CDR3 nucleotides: TGCAGCGTTGAGGCTCTTACGCGGGACACTGAAGCTTTCTTT.

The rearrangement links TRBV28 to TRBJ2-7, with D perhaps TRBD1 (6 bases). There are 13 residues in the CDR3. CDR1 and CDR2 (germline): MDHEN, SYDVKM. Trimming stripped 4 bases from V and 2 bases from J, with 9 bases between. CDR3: CASSSQGPYEQYF. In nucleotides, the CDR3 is TGTGCCAGCAGTTCCCAGGGGCCCTACGAGCAGTACTTC.

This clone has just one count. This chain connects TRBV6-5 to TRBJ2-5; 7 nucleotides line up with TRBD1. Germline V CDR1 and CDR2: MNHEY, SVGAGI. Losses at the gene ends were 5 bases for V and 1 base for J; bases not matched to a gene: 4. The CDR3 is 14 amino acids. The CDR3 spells CASSLDRIQETQYF. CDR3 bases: TGTGCCAGCAGTCTGGACAGGATCCAAGAGACCCAGTACTTC.

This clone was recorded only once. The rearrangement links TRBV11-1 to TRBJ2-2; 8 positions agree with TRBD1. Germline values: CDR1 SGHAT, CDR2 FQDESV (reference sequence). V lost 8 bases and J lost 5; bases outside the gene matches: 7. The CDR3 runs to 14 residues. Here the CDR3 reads CASRQGALTGELFF. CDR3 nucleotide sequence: TGTGCCAGCCGCCAGGGGGCGTTAACCGGGGAGCTGTTTTTT.

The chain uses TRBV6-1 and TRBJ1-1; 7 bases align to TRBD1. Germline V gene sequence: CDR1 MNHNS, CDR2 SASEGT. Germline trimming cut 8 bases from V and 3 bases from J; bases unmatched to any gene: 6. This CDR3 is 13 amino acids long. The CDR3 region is CASGRQGYTEAFF. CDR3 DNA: TGTGCCAGCGGGCGACAGGGATACACTGAAGCTTTCTTT.

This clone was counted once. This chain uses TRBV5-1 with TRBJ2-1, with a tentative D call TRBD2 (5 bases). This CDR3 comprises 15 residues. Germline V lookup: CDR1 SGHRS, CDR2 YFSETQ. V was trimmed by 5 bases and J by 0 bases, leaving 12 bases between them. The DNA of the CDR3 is TGCGCCAGCAGTATTAGCGTGAGCTCCTACAATGAGCAGTTCTTC. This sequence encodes CASSISVSSYNEQFF.

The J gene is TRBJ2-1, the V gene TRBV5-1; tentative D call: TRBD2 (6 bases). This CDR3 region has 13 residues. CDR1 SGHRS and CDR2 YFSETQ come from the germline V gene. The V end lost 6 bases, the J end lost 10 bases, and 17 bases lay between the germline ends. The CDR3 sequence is CASTEGISAEQFF. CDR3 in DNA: TGCGCCAGCACGGAGGGGATTTCTGCCGAGCAGTTCTTC.

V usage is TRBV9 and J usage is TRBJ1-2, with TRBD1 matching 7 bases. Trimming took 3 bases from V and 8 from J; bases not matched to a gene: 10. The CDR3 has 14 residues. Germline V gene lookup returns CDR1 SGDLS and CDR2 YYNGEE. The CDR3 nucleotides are TGTGCCAGCAGCGCGATAGGACAGGCGAGGGGCTACACCTTC. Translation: CASSAIGQARGYTF.

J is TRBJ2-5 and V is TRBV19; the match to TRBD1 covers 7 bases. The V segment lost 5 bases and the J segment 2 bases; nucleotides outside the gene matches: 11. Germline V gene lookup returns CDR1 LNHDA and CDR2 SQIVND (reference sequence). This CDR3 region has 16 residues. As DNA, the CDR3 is TGTGCCAGTAGTGACCGACAGGGAATGGGTCAAGAGACCCAGTACTTC. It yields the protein CASSDRQGMGQETQYF.

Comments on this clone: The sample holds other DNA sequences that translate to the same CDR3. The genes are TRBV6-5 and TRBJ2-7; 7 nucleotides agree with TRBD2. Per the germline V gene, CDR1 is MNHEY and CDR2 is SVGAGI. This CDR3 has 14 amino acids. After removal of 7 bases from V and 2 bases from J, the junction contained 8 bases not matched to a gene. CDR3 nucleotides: TGTGCCAGCACCGGCGGGAGTGATGCCTACGAGCAGTACTTC. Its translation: CASTGGSDAYEQYF.

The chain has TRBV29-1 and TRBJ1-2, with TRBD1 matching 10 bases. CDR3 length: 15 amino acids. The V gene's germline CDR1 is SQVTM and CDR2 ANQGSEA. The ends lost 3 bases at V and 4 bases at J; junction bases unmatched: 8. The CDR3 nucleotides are TGCAGCGTTGATTACGGGAGGGACAGGGGCTATGGCTACACCTTC. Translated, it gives CSVDYGRDRGYGYTF.

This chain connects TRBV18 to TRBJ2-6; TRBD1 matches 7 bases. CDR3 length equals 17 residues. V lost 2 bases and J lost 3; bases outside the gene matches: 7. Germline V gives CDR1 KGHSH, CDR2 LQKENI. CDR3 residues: CASSPNRGLSGANVLTF. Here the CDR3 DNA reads TGTGCCAGCTCACCAAACAGGGGATTAAGTGGGGCCAACGTCCTGACTTTC.

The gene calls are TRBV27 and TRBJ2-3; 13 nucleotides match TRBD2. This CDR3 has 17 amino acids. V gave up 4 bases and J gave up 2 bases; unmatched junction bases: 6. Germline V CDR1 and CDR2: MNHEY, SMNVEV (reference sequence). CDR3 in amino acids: CASSSGLAGVLTDTQYF. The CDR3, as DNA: TGTGCCAGCAGTTCAGGACTAGCGGGAGTGCTCACAGATACGCAGTATTTT.

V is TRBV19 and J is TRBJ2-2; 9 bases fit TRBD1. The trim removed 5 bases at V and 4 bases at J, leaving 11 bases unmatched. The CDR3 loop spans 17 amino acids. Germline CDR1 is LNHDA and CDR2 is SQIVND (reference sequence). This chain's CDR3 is CASSPKPGQGFTGELFF. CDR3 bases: TGTGCCAGTAGTCCGAAACCGGGACAGGGCTTCACCGGGGAGCTGTTTTTT.